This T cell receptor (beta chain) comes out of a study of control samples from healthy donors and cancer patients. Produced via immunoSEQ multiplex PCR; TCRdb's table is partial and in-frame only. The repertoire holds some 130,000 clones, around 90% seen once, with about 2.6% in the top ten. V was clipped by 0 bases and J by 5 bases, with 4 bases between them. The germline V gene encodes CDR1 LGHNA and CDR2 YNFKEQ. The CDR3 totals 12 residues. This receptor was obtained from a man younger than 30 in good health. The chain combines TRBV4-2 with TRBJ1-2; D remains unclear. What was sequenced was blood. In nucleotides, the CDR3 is TGTGCCAGCAGCCAAGATGGGTATGGCTACACCTTC. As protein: CASSQDGYGYTF.